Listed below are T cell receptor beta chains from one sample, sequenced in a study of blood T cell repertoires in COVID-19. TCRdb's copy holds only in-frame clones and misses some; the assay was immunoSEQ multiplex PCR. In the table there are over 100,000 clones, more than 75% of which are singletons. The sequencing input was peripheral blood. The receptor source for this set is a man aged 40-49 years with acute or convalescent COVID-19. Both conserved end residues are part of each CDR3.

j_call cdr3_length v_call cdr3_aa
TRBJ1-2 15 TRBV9 CASSAFGRGNYGYTF
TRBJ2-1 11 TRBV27 CALSGDNEQFF
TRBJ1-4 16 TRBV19 CASSISRISTNEKLFF
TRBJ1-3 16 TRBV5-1 CASSLTTFTGGNTIYF
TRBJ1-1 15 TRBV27 CASSLRDRGHTEAFF
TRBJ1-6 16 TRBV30 CAWSFQDSSYNSPLHF
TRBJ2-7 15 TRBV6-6 CASIDRRLSSYEQYF
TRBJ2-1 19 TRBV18 CASSPPNTIRREPNNEQFF
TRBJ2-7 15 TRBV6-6 CASSYPNSGSYEQYF
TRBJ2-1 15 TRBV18 CASSPLGGGYNEQFF
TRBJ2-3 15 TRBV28 CASSSGQGHTDTQYF
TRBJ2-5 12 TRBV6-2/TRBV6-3 CASSYERFTQYF
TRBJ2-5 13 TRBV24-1 CATSDLAGETQYF
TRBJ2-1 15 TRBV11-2 CASTEGSGSYNEQFF
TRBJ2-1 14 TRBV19 CASRTSGGNNEQFF
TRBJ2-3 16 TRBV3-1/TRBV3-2 CASSRSGRGGPDTQYF
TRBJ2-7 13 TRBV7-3 CASSFSTGVEQYF
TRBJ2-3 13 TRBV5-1 CASSLAESDTQYF
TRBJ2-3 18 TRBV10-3 CAISGPTSGGGGTDTQYF
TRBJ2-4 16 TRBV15 CATSRDRVTGENIQYF
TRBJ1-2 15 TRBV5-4 CASSVRGGVDYGYTF
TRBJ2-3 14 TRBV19 CASRRVAGADTQYF
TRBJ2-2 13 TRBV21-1 CASIDKDTGELFF
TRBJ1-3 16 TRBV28 CASSLTGVFSGNTIYF
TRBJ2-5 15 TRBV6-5 CASSYSRGLEETQYF
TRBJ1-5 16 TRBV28 CASSLGGAVSNQPQHF
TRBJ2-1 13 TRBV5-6 CASSFLGTWEQFF
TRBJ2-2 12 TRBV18 CASSLSTGELFF
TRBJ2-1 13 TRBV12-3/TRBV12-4 CASSGGGPREQFF
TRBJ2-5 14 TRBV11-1 CASSLVGGVETQYF
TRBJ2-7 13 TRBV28 CASSSQGPDEQYF
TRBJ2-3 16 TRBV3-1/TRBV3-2 CASSQGKLAFSDTQYF
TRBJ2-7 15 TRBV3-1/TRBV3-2 CASSQGQGALYEQYF
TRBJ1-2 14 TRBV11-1 CASRDSGSPYGYTF
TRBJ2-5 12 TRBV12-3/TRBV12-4 CASSFGQGAAYF
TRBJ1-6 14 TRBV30 CAWSSGSYNSPLHF
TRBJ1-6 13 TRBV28 CASSLRVASPLHF
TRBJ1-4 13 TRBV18 CASSPSGKEKLFF
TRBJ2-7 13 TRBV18 CASSPVSGMGQYF
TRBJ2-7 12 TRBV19 CASGTSGYEQYF
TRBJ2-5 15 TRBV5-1 CASSLRGLDQETQYF
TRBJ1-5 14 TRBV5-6 CASSFGSGTQPQHF
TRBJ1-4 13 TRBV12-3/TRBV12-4 CASQPGQGGKLFF
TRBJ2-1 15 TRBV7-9 CASSSQGGPMDEQFF
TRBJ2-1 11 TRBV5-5 CASSYKNEQFF
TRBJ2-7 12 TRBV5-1 CASSAAKGEQYF